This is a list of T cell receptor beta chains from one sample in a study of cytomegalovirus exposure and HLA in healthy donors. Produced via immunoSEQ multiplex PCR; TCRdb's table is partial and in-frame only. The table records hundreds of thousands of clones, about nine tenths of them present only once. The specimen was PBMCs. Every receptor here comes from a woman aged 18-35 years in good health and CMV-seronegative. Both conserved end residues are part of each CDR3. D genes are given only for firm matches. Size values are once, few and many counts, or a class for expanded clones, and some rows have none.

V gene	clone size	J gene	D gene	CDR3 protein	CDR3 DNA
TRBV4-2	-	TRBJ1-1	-	CASSPSRTQNTEAFF	TGTGCCAGCAGCCCCTCTAGGACACAGAACACTGAAGCTTTCTTT
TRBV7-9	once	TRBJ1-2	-	CASSLPGGLEGYTF	TGTGCCAGCAGCTTGCCCGGCGGACTCGAGGGCTACACCTTC
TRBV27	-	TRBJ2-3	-	CASSFGRITDTQYF	TGTGCCAGCAGTTTCGGCAGGATCACAGATACGCAGTATTTT
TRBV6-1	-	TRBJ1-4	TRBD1	CASSAGQVNEKLFF	TGTGCCAGCAGCGCTGGACAGGTTAATGAAAAACTGTTTTTT
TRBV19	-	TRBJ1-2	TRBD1	CASSGTGFYGYTF	TGTGCCAGTAGCGGGACAGGCTTCTATGGCTACACCTTC
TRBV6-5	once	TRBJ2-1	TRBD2	CASSYSSSGAREQFF	TGTGCCAGCAGTTACTCATCTAGCGGGGCCAGGGAGCAGTTCTTC
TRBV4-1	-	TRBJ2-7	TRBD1	CASSGTGTYEQYF	TGCGCCAGCAGTGGGACAGGGACCTACGAGCAGTACTTC
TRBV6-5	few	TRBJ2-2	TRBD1	CASSGTGTGELFF	TGTGCCAGTTCCGGGACAGGGACCGGGGAGCTGTTTTTT
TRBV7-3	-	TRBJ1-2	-	CASSLGQGMGGYTF	TGTGCCAGCAGCTTGGGGCAGGGTATGGGTGGCTACACCTTC
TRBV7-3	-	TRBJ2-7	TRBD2	CASSLTGNGLVDEQYF	TGTGCCAGCAGCTTAACGGGGAACGGACTAGTCGACGAGCAGTACTTC
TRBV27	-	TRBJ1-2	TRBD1	CASSLSRTGTDYGYTF	TGTGCCAGCAGTTTATCGAGGACAGGGACGGACTATGGCTACACCTTC
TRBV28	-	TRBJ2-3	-	CASSFTNRDGSIDTQYF	TGTGCCAGCAGTTTCACCAATCGGGACGGGAGCATAGATACGCAGTATTTT
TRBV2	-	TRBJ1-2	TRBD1	CASRGTGTYYGYTF	TGTGCCAGCAGGGGGACAGGGACCTACTATGGCTACACCTTC
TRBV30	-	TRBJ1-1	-	CAGKLYAEAFF	TGTGCCGGGAAACTTTACGCTGAAGCTTTCTTT
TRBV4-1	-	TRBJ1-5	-	CASSHDPGTINQPQHF	TGCGCCAGCAGCCACGATCCCGGGACAATCAATCAGCCCCAGCATTTT
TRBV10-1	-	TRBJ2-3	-	CASSQGISTDTQYF	TGCGCCAGCAGTCAGGGAATTAGCACAGATACGCAGTATTTT
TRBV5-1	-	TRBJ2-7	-	CASSDRGGTTYEQYF	TGCGCCAGCAGCGACAGAGGCGGAACCACCTACGAGCAGTACTTC
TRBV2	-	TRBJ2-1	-	CAYNSRPSYNEQFF	TGTGCCTACAACAGTCGACCCTCCTACAATGAGCAGTTCTTC
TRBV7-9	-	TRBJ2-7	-	CASSLPSGYEQYF	TGTGCCAGCAGCTTACCTAGTGGGTACGAGCAGTACTTC
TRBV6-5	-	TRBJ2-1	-	CASSYAADYNEQFF	TGTGCCAGCAGTTACGCGGCGGACTACAATGAGCAGTTCTTC
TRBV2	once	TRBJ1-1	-	CASRVRVGGMNTEAFF	TGTGCCAGCAGGGTAAGGGTTGGAGGCATGAACACTGAAGCTTTCTTT
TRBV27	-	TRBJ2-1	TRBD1	CASRLTGPDEQFF	TGTGCCAGCAGACTGACAGGGCCGGATGAGCAGTTCTTC
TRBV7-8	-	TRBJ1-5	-	CASSPLLQGSNQPQHF	TGTGCCAGCAGCCCTCTACTACAGGGATCGAATCAGCCCCAGCATTTT
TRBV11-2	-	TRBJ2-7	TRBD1	CASSLTAGGDEQYF	TGTGCCAGCAGCTTAACGGCAGGGGGCGACGAGCAGTACTTC
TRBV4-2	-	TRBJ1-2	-	CASSQGGGSLNYGYTF	TGTGCCAGCAGCCAAGGGGGGGGCAGTTTAAACTATGGCTACACCTTC
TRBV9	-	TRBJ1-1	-	CASSRGGSTEAFF	TGTGCCAGCTCCCGCGGGGGGAGCACTGAAGCTTTCTTT
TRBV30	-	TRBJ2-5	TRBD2	CAWGTRETQYF	TGTGCCTGGGGGACTAGGGAGACCCAGTACTTC
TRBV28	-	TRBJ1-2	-	CASSLRDSSLPNYGYTF	TGTGCCAGCAGTTTAAGGGACTCCTCTCTACCTAACTATGGCTACACCTTC
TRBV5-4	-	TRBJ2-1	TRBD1	CASSKDRASLGNEQFF	TGTGCCAGCAGCAAGGACAGGGCATCGCTGGGCAATGAGCAGTTCTTC
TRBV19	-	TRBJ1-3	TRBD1	CASTDRAGNTIYF	TGTGCCAGTACTGACAGGGCAGGAAACACCATATATTTT
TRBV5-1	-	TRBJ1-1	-	CASSLVQANTEAFF	TGCGCCAGCAGCTTGGTCCAGGCCAACACTGAAGCTTTCTTT
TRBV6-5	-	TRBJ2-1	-	CASSYSVLVRINEQFF	TGTGCCAGCAGTTACTCGGTCCTCGTGAGGATCAATGAGCAGTTCTTC
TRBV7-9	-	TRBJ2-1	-	CASSSPGEGNEQFF	TGTGCCAGCAGCTCCCCAGGGGAAGGCAATGAGCAGTTCTTC
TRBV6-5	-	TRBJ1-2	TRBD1	CASSPPGQGVGYTF	TGTGCCAGCAGTCCTCCGGGACAGGGGGTCGGCTACACCTTC
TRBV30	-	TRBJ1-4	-	CAWSVHGEENEKLFF	TGTGCCTGGAGTGTACACGGGGAGGAAAATGAAAAACTGTTTTTT
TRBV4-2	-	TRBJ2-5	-	CASSQVGQETQYF	TGTGCCAGCAGCCAAGTCGGTCAAGAGACCCAGTACTTC
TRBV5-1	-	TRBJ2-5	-	CASSFEETQYF	TGCGCCAGCAGCTTCGAGGAGACCCAGTACTTC
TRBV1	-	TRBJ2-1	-	CTSSLEVAGEYNEQFF	TGCACCAGCAGCCTCGAGGTAGCGGGAGAATACAATGAGCAGTTCTTC
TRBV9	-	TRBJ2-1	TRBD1	CASSVLQGAYNEQFF	TGTGCCAGCAGCGTATTACAGGGGGCCTACAATGAGCAGTTCTTC
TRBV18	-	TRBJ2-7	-	CASSPPGAPSYEQYF	TGTGCCAGCTCACCACCAGGGGCGCCCTCCTACGAGCAGTACTTC
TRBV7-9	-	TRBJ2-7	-	CASSLAGGPYEQYF	TGTGCCAGCAGCTTAGCGGGGGGGCCCTACGAGCAGTACTTC
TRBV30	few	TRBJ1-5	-	CAWSVQNQPQHF	TGTGCCTGGAGTGTACAGAATCAGCCCCAGCATTTT
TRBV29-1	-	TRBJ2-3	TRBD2	CSVEDIAGGGTDTQYF	TGCAGCGTTGAGGATATAGCGGGGGGGGGAACAGATACGCAGTATTTT
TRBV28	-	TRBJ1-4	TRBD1	CASSFGGQEREKLFF	TGTGCCAGCAGTTTCGGGGGACAGGAACGTGAAAAACTGTTTTTT
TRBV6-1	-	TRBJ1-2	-	CASSDTKYYSYYGYTF	TGTGCCAGCAGTGACACTAAGTATTATTCTTACTATGGCTACACCTTC
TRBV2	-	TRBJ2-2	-	CASSDEGNTGELFF	TGTGCCAGCAGTGACGAGGGGAACACCGGGGAGCTGTTTTTT
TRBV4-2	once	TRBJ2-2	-	CASSQDVTGIGELFF	TGTGCCAGCAGCCAAGATGTTACGGGGATCGGGGAGCTGTTTTTT
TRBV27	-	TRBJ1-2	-	CASSFARTGNYGYTF	TGTGCCAGCAGTTTCGCGCGGACGGGGAACTATGGCTACACCTTC
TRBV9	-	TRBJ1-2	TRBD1	CASSVAGTGSSGYTF	TGTGCCAGCAGCGTCGCCGGGACAGGTTCCTCCGGCTACACCTTC
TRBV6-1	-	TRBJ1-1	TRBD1	CASGGQPNTEAFF	TGTGCCAGTGGGGGACAGCCGAACACTGAAGCTTTCTTT
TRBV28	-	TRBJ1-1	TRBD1	CASSLGTGNTEAFF	TGTGCCAGCAGTCTAGGGACAGGGAACACTGAAGCTTTCTTT
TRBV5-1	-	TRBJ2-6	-	CASSLASGTGANVLTF	TGCGCCAGCAGCTTGGCCTCAGGGACTGGGGCCAACGTCCTGACTTTC
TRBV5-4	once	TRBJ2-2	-	CASSLDRNTGELFF	TGTGCCAGCAGCCTCGACAGGAACACCGGGGAGCTGTTTTTT
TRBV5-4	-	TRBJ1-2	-	CASSPEPPDYGYTF	TGTGCCAGCAGCCCGGAGCCGCCGGACTATGGCTACACCTTC
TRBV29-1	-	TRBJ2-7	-	CSVETEVHEQYF	TGCAGCGTTGAAACTGAGGTCCACGAGCAGTACTTC
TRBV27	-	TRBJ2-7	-	CASSWGVGREQYF	TGTGCCAGCAGTTGGGGGGTGGGGCGCGAGCAGTACTTC